Sequencing of this T cell receptor beta chain was carried out in a study of tumor-infiltrating lymphocytes in localized non-small cell lung cancer. Notes on the study in general: Tumors had more T cell infiltration than uninvolved lung, per TCRbeta sequencing and CD3 counts.

This clone was seen only once. What it binds is unknown. The J segment lost 7 bases and the V segment lost 8 bases, leaving 8 bases of the junction unmatched. This CDR3 is 13 amino acids long. The germline gives CDR1 ENHRY, CDR2 SYGVKD. The protocol was immunoSEQ multiplex PCR, while the TCRdb copy is restricted to in-frame clones and leaves out a portion. The top ten hold less than 10% of the sample, which has 12,000 or so clones, 65% to 85% seen once. The chain links TRBV10-3 to TRBJ2-7, with 10 positions matching TRBD2. Sequenced: lung tumor tissue. This TCR was sampled from a human donor with non-small cell lung cancer. The CDR3 bases are TGTGCCATCGGAGCGGGAGGGCCGCGGGAGCAGTACTTC. It is translated as CAIGAGGPREQYF.